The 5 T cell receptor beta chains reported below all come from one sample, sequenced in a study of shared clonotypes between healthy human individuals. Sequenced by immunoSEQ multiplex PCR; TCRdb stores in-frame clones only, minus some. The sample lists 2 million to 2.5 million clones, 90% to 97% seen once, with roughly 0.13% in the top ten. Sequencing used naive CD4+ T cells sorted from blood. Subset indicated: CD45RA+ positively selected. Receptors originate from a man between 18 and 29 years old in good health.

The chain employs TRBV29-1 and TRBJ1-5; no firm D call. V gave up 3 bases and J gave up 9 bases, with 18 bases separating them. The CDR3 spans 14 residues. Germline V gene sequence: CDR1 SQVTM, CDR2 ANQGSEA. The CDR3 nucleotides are TGCAGCGTTGACCTAGGACCGGTGAATTGGCCCCAGCATTTT. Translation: CSVDLGPVNWPQHF.

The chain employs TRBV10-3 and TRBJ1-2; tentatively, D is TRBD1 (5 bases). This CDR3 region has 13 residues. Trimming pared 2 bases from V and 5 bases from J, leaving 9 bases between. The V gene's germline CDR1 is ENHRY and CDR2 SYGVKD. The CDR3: CAISESRAYGYTF. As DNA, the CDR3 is TGTGCCATCAGTGAGAGCAGGGCTTATGGCTACACCTTC.

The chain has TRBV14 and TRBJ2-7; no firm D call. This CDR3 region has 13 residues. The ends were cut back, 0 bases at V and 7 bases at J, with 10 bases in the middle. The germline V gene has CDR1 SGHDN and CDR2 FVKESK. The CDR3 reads CASSQDLYGEQYF. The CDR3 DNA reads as TGTGCCAGCAGCCAAGATCTTTACGGGGAGCAGTACTTC.

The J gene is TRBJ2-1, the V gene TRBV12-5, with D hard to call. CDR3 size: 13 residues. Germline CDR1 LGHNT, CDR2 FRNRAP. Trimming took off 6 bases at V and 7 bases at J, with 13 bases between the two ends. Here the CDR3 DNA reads TGTGCTAGTGGCCCTCCCAATGGGAATGAGCAGTTCTTC. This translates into CASGPPNGNEQFF. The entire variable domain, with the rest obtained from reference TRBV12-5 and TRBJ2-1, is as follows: DARVTQTPRHKVTEMGQEVTMRCQPILGHNTVFWYRQTMMQGLELLAYFRNRAPLDDSGMPKDRFSAEMPDATLATLKIQPSEPRDSAVYFCASGPPNGNEQFFGPGTRLTVL.

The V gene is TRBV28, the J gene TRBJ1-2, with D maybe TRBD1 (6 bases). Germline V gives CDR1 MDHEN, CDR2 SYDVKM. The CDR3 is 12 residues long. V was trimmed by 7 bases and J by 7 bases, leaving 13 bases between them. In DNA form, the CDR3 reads TGTGCCAGCACGGCAGGGGTGGGTGGCTACACCTTC. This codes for CASTAGVGGYTF.